A selection of T cell receptor beta chains follows, all from one sample in a study of blood T cell repertoires in COVID-19. The table came from immunoSEQ multiplex PCR; TCRdb's copy has only in-frame clones and leaves some out. The repertoire holds 60,000 or so clones, with around 80% as singletons. Sequenced input: peripheral blood. These receptors all come from a man aged 30 to 39 with COVID-19, enrolled during active disease. The CDR3 runs from the conserved cysteine through the conserved F or W. Each record gives: D gene, J gene, V gene, clone size, CDR3 DNA, CDR3 protein. A D gene is named only where the DNA matches it firmly. Only some rows state a clone size, as once, few, many or a class for expanded clones.

- | TRBJ2-7 | TRBV19 | - | TGTGCCAGTAGTATAGCCTCCTCCGGGACACAGATCTACGAGCAGTACTTC | CASSIASSGTQIYEQYF
- | TRBJ2-2 | TRBV28 | - | TGTGCCAGCAGTTCCCCGGGCCGCAGCGGCCCCGGGGAGCTGTTTTTT | CASSSPGRSGPGELFF
- | TRBJ1-1 | TRBV7-9 | - | TGTGCCAGCAGCCCTGGGGAGGTGAACACTGAAGCTTTCTTT | CASSPGEVNTEAFF
- | TRBJ2-3 | TRBV2 | - | TGTGCCAGCAGTGGAGGCTCTTCTGGGGATACGCAGTATTTT | CASSGGSSGDTQYF
- | TRBJ2-7 | TRBV19 | - | TGTGCCAGTAGTATTGGAAGGGGCTACGAGCAGTACTTC | CASSIGRGYEQYF
- | TRBJ2-7 | TRBV11-2 | - | TGTGCCAGCAGCTCAGACGGTCACCTATTAGACGAGCAGTACTTC | CASSSDGHLLDEQYF
TRBD2 | TRBJ2-7 | TRBV24-1 | - | TGTGCCACCAGTGATCATGGGACTAGCGGGACAACTCCCTACGAGCAGTACTTC | CATSDHGTSGTTPYEQYF
- | TRBJ2-7 | TRBV6-5 | - | TGTGCCAGCAGTCCGGACAGATACTCCTACGAGCAGTACTTC | CASSPDRYSYEQYF
- | TRBJ1-2 | TRBV25-1 | - | TGTGCCAGCAGTGGATCGACAGGCAGTTATGGCTACACCTTC | CASSGSTGSYGYTF
TRBD2 | TRBJ2-1 | TRBV7-3 | few | TGTGCCAGCAGCCCGGGACTAGCGGGATCTAATGAGCAGTTCTTC | CASSPGLAGSNEQFF
- | TRBJ1-1 | TRBV27 | - | TGTGCCAGCACCGAATATGGGGGACAGAACACTGAAGCTTTCTTT | CASTEYGGQNTEAFF
- | TRBJ1-5 | TRBV19 | - | TGTGCCAGTAGTATAACAGTTTATAGCAATCAGCCCCAGCATTTT | CASSITVYSNQPQHF
- | TRBJ2-7 | TRBV28 | - | TGTGCCAGCAGTTTCCTCGCCAGGGTGAGAACCTACGAGCAGTACTTC | CASSFLARVRTYEQYF
- | TRBJ1-2 | TRBV30 | - | TGTGCCTGGGGGCGGGGTCCCGGGAATGGCTACACCTTC | CAWGRGPGNGYTF
TRBD2 | TRBJ2-5 | TRBV27 | - | TGTGCCAGCAGTTTAACCCTGGGGACTAGCGGCGAGACCCAGTACTTC | CASSLTLGTSGETQYF
- | TRBJ1-1 | TRBV29-1 | - | TGCAGCGTTTTCATGAACACTGAAGCTTTCTTT | CSVFMNTEAFF
- | TRBJ2-2 | TRBV10-1 | - | TGCGCCAGCAGTCGCCAGAGAGGGTCCGGGGAGCTGTTTTTT | CASSRQRGSGELFF
- | TRBJ2-1 | TRBV5-6 | - | TGTGCCAGCAGCCTTAACAATGAGCAGTTCTTC | CASSLNNEQFF
TRBD2 | TRBJ2-3 | TRBV4-1 | - | TGCGCCAGCAGCCAAGATGGAGCGGGAGGGCCGACAGATACGCAGTATTTT | CASSQDGAGGPTDTQYF
TRBD1 | TRBJ1-2 | TRBV11-2 | - | TGTGCCAGCAGCTTAAGTTCAGGGGGCAATGGACTCTATGGCTACACCTTC | CASSLSSGGNGLYGYTF
TRBD2 | TRBJ2-1 | TRBV6-5 | - | TGTGCCAGCAGCCCCCGGGACTACCCCGGCAATGAGCAGTTCTTC | CASSPRDYPGNEQFF
- | TRBJ2-5 | TRBV9 | - | TGTGCCAGCAGCGTAGCCGGGGAACCAGAGACCCAGTACTTC | CASSVAGEPETQYF
- | TRBJ2-1 | TRBV19 | - | TGTGCCAGTAGTCCCCCAGGTTTCGGATACAATGAGCAGTTCTTC | CASSPPGFGYNEQFF
TRBD1 | TRBJ1-1 | TRBV4-1 | - | TGCGCCAGCAGCCAAGATCGGACAGGGGTTAGAAACACTGAAGCTTTCTTT | CASSQDRTGVRNTEAFF
TRBD1 | TRBJ1-5 | TRBV28 | once | TGTGCCAGCACCCAAGACAGGGGGCTCAATCAGCCCCAGCATTTT | CASTQDRGLNQPQHF
- | TRBJ1-1 | TRBV20-1 | once | TGCAGAGAGGGATACACTGAAGCTTTCTTT | CREGYTEAFF
- | TRBJ2-7 | TRBV7-2 | - | TGTGCCAGCAGCTTAGAGGCAGCGAGCTCCTACGAGCAGTACTTC | CASSLEAASSYEQYF